This passage covers 3 T cell receptor beta chains from one sample sequenced in a study of blood T cell repertoires in COVID-19. Sequencing was performed with immunoSEQ multiplex PCR; in TCRdb, only in-frame clones are kept and a portion is missing. This table has some 20,000 clones, 86% appearing once. Sequences were obtained from peripheral blood. The receptors were sampled from a human donor in a cohort sampled during active COVID-19.

The rearrangement links TRBV5-5 to TRBJ1-2, with 7 bases lining up with TRBD1. The CDR3 spans 15 residues. Germline loops: CDR1 SGHKS, CDR2 YYEKEE (reference sequence). Losses at the gene ends were 0 bases for V and 1 base for J; bases not matched to a gene: 3. The CDR3, as DNA: TGTGCCAGCAGCTTGGGTCAGGGGGATAACTATGGCTACACCTTC. The encoded protein is CASSLGQGDNYGYTF.

The chain couples TRBV7-2 to TRBJ2-1; 9 bases align to TRBD2. With 1 base clipped from V and 6 bases from J, the junction kept 7 bases outside the gene matches. Germline assignment: CDR1 SGHTA and CDR2 FQGNSA. The CDR3 sequence is 16 residues long. The CDR3 sequence is CASSLVATSGSNEQFF. DNA of the CDR3: TGTGCCAGCAGCTTAGTCGCGACTAGCGGCTCCAATGAGCAGTTCTTC.

The rearrangement joins TRBV4-1 to TRBJ1-5; D not resolved. Germline V gives CDR1 MGHRA, CDR2 YSYEKL. The CDR3 extends over 14 amino acids. V was clipped by 3 bases and J by 1 base, with 7 bases between them. The CDR3 spells CASSHNWSNQPQHF. The CDR3, as DNA: TGCGCCAGCAGCCACAACTGGAGCAATCAGCCCCAGCATTTT.